The 2 T cell receptor beta chains in this list originate from one sample, sequenced in a study of blood T cells in healthy people across ages. Next came a second PCR, run for about 6 to 12 cycles, which used a sample-barcoded 5' primer along with a J-beta primer mix. Each CDR3 protein gets one entry after TCRdb re-called the 5' RACE reads with MiXCR. This repertoire shows 870,000 or so distinct CDR3 sequences, around 30% found once; its top ten account for 15% to 20%. The specimen was blood. The receptor set was obtained from an elderly woman in good health.

To note about this clonotype: A much larger clone is a single base away; this may be a read error. This chain links TRBV3-1 with TRBJ2-5; 7 bases align to TRBD2. J gave up 11 bases and V 3 bases, and 9 bases lay outside the gene matches. The CDR3 runs to 13 residues. Germline CDR1 is LGHDT and CDR2 is YNNKEL (reference sequence). CDR3 amino acids: CASSHDGRAEQYF. The CDR3 bases are TGTGCCAGCAGCCACGATGGGAGGGCGGAGCAGTACTTC.

This clonotype was seen many times. The J gene is TRBJ1-5, the V gene TRBV20-1; D is unclear. This CDR3 spans 17 amino acids. CDR1 and CDR2 (germline): DFQATT, SNEGSKA (reference sequence). Trimming cost V 3 bases and J 4 bases, with 22 bases left between them. The CDR3 region has the DNA TGCAGTGCTAGTTTCCGAGACTCCTTGCCTTATAATCAGCCCCAGCATTTT. It codes for CSASFRDSLPYNQPQHF.